A selection of T cell receptor beta chains follows, all from one sample in a study of blood T cell repertoires in COVID-19. Method: immunoSEQ multiplex PCR; TCRdb's copy keeps in-frame clones and lacks some. The sample lists more than 300,000 clones, 85% to 90% seen once, with less than 11% in the top ten. The sample was PBMCs or T cells enriched from blood (not recorded which). Every receptor here comes from a woman aged 18 to 35 who had recovered from COVID-19. The CDR3 runs from the conserved cysteine through the conserved F or W. The order of the fields is V gene, CDR3 protein.

v_gene: TRBV7-9
CDR3aa: CASSGMPGQQSGYTF

v_gene: TRBV10-3
CDR3aa: CAISDGETQPQHF

v_gene: TRBV27
CDR3aa: CATVRPGQGAGGYTF

v_gene: TRBV25-1
CDR3aa: CASSEYWAGTAGNTIYF

v_gene: TRBV6-5
CDR3aa: CASRTGAGYGYTF

v_gene: TRBV5-1
CDR3aa: CASSFSGGTDYGYTF

v_gene: TRBV6-5
CDR3aa: CASSIGLMGGETQYF

v_gene: TRBV18
CDR3aa: CASSPGDRVGTEAFF

v_gene: TRBV5-1
CDR3aa: CASSSQGSTEAFF

v_gene: TRBV9
CDR3aa: CASSVSAGSGANVLTF

v_gene: TRBV6-5
CDR3aa: CASSYGGARNEQFF

v_gene: TRBV4-1
CDR3aa: CASSHRGDRGTF

v_gene: TRBV30
CDR3aa: CAHRGYTEAFF

v_gene: TRBV7-3
CDR3aa: CASSSIAVLRKEGYTF

v_gene: TRBV19
CDR3aa: CASSVGQGNTEAFF

v_gene: TRBV30
CDR3aa: CAWSSSTDTQYF

v_gene: TRBV3-1/TRBV3-2
CDR3aa: CASSHPGGSYSYNEQFF

v_gene: TRBV18
CDR3aa: CASSPAGQAGNTIYF

v_gene: TRBV2
CDR3aa: CASSAGRDLYEQYF

v_gene: TRBV19
CDR3aa: CASSSSGGALGQETQYF

v_gene: TRBV5-1
CDR3aa: CASSLVLGGGETQYF

v_gene: TRBV19
CDR3aa: CASAGTAEAFF

v_gene: TRBV28
CDR3aa: CASTPWQGTYEQYF

v_gene: TRBV6-5
CDR3aa: CASRAMNTEAFF

v_gene: TRBV5-8
CDR3aa: CARLGQDVPGELFF

v_gene: TRBV27
CDR3aa: CASSSYPDRGKGETQYF

v_gene: TRBV5-4
CDR3aa: CASSLRREGLSTDTQYF

v_gene: TRBV10-2
CDR3aa: CASRRDRGIEGLEKLFF

v_gene: TRBV3-1/TRBV3-2
CDR3aa: CASSQGDRDTEAFF

v_gene: TRBV19
CDR3aa: CASTVGGSNQPQHF

v_gene: TRBV5-1
CDR3aa: CASSLAGTDTQYF

v_gene: TRBV5-4
CDR3aa: CASGPDGYTF

v_gene: TRBV10-1
CDR3aa: CASSDLAGSGEQYF

v_gene: TRBV7-2
CDR3aa: CASSAGTSGGDEQYF